What follows is one T cell receptor beta chain and its context. This clonotype was counted many times. The antigen this receptor binds is unknown. It has no much larger one-base neighbor in the sample; base qualities were not kept. These data originate in a study of T cells after yellow fever vaccination (dated by TCRdb to 2018 to 2020). At the level of the whole study: Libraries from fractions with low cell numbers were prepared with the SMART-Seq v4 Ultra Low Input RNA kit. To follow T-cell clones before and after primary and booster YFV17D yellow fever vaccination, bulk TCR alpha and beta repertoires were sequenced over time. Blood was collected at multiple timepoints before and after primary and secondary immunization, and bulk PBMC replicates and cell subsets were isolated. Two healthy male donors made up the cohort, one aged 18 to 30 years and the other aged 30 to 40 years.

CDR1 and CDR2 were assigned from the germline V gene (reference sequence) as SEHNR and FQNEAQ. From the cysteine up to the phenylalanine, the CDR3 has a length of 14 residues. The sequence is cut down to CDR3 DNA, 42 bases in frame from base 1. The germline ends are 15 bases apart after V is trimmed by 6 bases and J by 4 bases. The listed sequencing device is Illumina NovaSeq 6000. TCR cDNA was made using 5'RACE template switching, a step that added a universal primer site and unique molecular identifiers. Priming for cDNA synthesis came from both the TCR alpha and TCR beta constant segments. Library amplification used two PCR steps, and the second PCR step added sample barcodes and sequencing adapters. Sequencing of libraries was performed on Illumina HiSeq 2500 (2x100 bp) or NovaSeq (2x150 bp). The authors processed their data as follows. Reads were demultiplexed and collapsed into UMI consensus sequences with MIGEC, and V(D)J alignment was performed with MiXCR. Clonotypes responding to the vaccine were identified with edgeR on replicate PBMC samples, with the criteria of FDR below 0.01 and a log2 fold change above 5 up to day 15. CD4 or CD8 identity was assigned to each bulk clonotype according to whether the clonotype was present at higher abundance in the sequenced CD4 repertoire or the sequenced CD8 repertoire. Clones were called with MiXCR by TCRdb after fastp trimmed the public reads at Q25, and only in-frame beta chains were retained. CDR3 protein sequences are deduplicated, and each keeps its most common genes and DNA. For this entry, the V and J calls and clone size follow TCRdb and not the study's own pipeline. The sample yields 200,000 to 250,000 distinct CDR3 sequences; roughly 3.3% were counted once. The top ten clonotypes cover around 3% of the sample.

The research as a whole found: Computational filtering was needed because FACS-sorted repertoires could contain abundant contaminating clonotypes from the bulk population. After the booster, most of the clones that had expanded following primary vaccination were detected again (just under 97% of CD4 and roughly 88% of CD8), which suggests that memory was broadly maintained. Because the study included only two donors, the extent to which the findings can be generalized is limited. Compared with the primary T-cell response, the secondary T-cell response was weaker but faster, peaking on day 5 rather than day 15. A small share of clonotypes was detected in both CD4 and CD8 compartments, with the overlap likely arising from convergent recombination.

The treatment or condition label on this specimen signifies: live attenuated yellow fever vaccine strain. PBMCs were isolated from peripheral blood using a standard Ficoll-Paque protocol. Dynabeads CD4 and CD8 positive selection kits were used to isolate the CD4 and CD8 T-cell fractions. TriZol was used to extract RNA from bulk PBMCs, from CD4 and CD8 fractions, and from dextramer-positive and dextramer-negative fractions. Here the chain combines TRBV7-9 and TRBJ2-5; the D call could be TRBD1 or TRBD2, with each sharing 5 bases. This receptor was taken from a man between 18 and 29 years old who received the YFV17D yellow fever vaccine. This specimen was CD4+ T cells sorted from PBMCs, taken 10 days after the yellow fever booster vaccination. The encoded CDR3 is CASRSQAAGETQYF. The sequenced DNA is TGTGCCAGCAGATCACAGGCGGCGGGAGAGACCCAGTACTTC.